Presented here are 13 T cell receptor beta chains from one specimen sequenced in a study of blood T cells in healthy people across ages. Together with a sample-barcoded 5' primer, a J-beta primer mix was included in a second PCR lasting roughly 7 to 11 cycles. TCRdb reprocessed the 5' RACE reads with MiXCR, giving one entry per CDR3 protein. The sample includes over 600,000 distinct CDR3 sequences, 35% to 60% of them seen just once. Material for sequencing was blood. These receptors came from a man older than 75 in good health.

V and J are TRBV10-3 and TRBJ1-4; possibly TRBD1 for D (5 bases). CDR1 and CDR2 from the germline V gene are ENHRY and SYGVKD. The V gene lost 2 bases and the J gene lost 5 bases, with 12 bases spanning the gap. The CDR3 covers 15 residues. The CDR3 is CAISEAGRINEKLFF. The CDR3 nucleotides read TGTGCCATCAGTGAGGCGGGACGCATAAATGAAAAACTGTTTTTT.

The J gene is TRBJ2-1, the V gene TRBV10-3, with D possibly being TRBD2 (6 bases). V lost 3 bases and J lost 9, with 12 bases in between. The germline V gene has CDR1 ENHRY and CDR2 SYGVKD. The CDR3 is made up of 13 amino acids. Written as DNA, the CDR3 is TGTGCCATCAGTGACCCACTAGCTCCTGAGCAGTTCTTC. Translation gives CAISDPLAPEQFF.

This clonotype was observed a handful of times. CDR3 in amino acids: CASSLNQEETQYF. DNA of the CDR3: TGTGCCAGCAGTTTAAACCAGGAAGAGACCCAGTACTTC. The chain recombines TRBV12-3 or TRBV12-4 with TRBJ2-7; D gene unclear. The J call could be wrong; TRBJ2-5 is a better fit for the DNA end. The CDR3 spans 13 residues.

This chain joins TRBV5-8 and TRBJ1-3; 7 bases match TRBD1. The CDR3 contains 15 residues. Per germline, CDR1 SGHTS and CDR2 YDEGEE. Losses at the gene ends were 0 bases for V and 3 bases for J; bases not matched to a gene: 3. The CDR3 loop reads CASSLDRGGGNTIYF. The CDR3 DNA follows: TGTGCCAGCAGCTTGGACAGGGGAGGTGGAAACACCATATATTTT.

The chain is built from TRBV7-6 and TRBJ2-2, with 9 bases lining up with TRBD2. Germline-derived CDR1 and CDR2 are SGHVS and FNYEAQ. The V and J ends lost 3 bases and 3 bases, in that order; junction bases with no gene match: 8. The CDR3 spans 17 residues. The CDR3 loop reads CASSLGGGAQYTGELFF. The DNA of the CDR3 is TGTGCCAGCAGCTTGGGCGGGGGGGCACAGTACACCGGGGAGCTGTTTTTT.

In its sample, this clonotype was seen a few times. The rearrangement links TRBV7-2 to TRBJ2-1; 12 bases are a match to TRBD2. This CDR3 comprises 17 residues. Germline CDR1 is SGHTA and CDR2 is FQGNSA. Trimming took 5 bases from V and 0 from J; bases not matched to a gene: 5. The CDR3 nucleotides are TGTGCCAGCAGCAGGTGGACTAGCGGGACCTCCTACAATGAGCAGTTCTTC. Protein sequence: CASSRWTSGTSYNEQFF.

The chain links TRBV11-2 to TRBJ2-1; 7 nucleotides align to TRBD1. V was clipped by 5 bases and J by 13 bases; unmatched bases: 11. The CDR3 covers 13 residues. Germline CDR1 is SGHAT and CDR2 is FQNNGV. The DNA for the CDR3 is TGTGCCAGCAGCAAGGGGACAGAAGAGACCCAGTTCTTC. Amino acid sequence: CASSKGTEETQFF.

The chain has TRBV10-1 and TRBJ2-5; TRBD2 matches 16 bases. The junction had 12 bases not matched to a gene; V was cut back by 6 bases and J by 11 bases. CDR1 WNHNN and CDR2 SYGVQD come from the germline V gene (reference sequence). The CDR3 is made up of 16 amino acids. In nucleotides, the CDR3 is TGCGCCAGCAGCCCCGGGACTAGCGGGAGGGGGAGTGAGCAGTACTTC. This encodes CASSPGTSGRGSEQYF.

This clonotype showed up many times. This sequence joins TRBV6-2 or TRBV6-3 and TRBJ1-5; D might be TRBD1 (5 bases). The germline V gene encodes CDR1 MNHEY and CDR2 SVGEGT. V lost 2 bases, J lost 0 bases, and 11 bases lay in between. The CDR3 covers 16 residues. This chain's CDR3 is CASSYGGPYSNQPQHF. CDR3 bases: TGTGCCAGCAGTTACGGGGGACCGTATAGCAATCAGCCCCAGCATTTT.

CDR3: CSTGRDEQFF. The DNA for the CDR3 is TGCAGCACTGGGAGGGATGAGCAGTTCTTC. The chain links TRBV29-1 to TRBJ2-1; 7 bases agree with TRBD2. V lost 8 bases to trimming and J lost 8 bases; unmatched junction nucleotides: 3. This CDR3 comprises 10 residues. Germline V CDR1 and CDR2: SQVTM, ANQGSEA.

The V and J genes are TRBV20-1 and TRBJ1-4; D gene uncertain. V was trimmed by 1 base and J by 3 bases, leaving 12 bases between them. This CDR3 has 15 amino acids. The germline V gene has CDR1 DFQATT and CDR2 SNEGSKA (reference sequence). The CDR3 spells CSARVGSGPNEKLFF. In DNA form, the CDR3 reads TGCAGTGCTAGAGTGGGCAGCGGACCTAATGAAAAACTGTTTTTT.

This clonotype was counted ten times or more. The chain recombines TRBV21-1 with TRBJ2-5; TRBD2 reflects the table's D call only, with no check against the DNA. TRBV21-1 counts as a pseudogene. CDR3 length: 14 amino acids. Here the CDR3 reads CASSKGTSQETQYF. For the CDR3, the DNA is TGCGCCAGCAGCAAAGGGACTAGCCAAGAGACCCAGTACTTC.

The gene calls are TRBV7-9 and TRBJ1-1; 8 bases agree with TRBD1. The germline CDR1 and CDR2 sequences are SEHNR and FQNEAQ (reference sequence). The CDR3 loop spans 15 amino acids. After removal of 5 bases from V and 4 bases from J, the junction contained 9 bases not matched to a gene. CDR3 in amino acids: CASSGGRQGRTEAFF. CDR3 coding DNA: TGTGCCAGCAGCGGGGGCAGACAGGGGCGCACTGAAGCTTTCTTT. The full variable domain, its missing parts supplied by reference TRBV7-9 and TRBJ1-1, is DTGVSQNPRHKITKRGQNVTFRCDPISEHNRLYWYRQTLGQGPEFLTYFQNEAQLEKSRLLSDRFSAERPKGSFSTLEIQRTEQGDSAMYLCASSGGRQGRTEAFFGQGTRLTVV.